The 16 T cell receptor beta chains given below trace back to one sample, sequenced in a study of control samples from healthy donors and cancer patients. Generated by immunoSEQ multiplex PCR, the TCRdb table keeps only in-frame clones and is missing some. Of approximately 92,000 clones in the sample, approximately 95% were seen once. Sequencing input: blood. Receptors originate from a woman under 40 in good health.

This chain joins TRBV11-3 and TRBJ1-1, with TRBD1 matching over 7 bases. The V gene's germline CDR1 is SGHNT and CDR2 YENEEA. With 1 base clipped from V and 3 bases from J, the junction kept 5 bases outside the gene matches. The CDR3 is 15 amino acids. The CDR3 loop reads CASSLATGWYTEAFF. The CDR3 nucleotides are TGTGCCAGCAGCTTAGCGACAGGGTGGTACACTGAAGCTTTCTTT.

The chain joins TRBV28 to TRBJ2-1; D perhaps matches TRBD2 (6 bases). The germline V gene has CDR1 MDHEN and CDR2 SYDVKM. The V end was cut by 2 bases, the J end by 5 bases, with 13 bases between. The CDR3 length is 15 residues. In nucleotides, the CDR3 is TGTGCCAGCAGTTTAGGCGGGGCCGGGAACAATGAGCAGTTCTTC. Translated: CASSLGGAGNNEQFF.

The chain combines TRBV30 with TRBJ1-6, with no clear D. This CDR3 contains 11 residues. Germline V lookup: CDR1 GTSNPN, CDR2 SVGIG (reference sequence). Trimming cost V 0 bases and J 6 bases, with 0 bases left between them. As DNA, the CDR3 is TGTGCCTGGAGTGTTAATTCACCCCTCCACTTT. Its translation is CAWSVNSPLHF.

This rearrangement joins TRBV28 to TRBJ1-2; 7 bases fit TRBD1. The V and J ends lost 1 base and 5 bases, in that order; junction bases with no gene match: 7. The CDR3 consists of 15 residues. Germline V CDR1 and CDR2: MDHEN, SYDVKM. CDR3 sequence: CASSLFQGEVYGYTF. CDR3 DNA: TGTGCCAGCAGTTTATTCCAGGGGGAGGTTTATGGCTACACCTTC.

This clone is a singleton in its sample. The CDR3 region has the DNA TGCAGCGTTAAACCCGCGGGAGGGCCTAACACCGGGGAGCTGTTTTTT. This gives the protein CSVKPAGGPNTGELFF. The chain uses TRBV29-1 and TRBJ2-2, with 9 bases aligning to TRBD2. Germline CDR1 SQVTM, CDR2 ANQGSEA. With V trimmed by 5 bases and J by 2 bases, 9 bases remained unmatched. There are 16 residues in the CDR3.

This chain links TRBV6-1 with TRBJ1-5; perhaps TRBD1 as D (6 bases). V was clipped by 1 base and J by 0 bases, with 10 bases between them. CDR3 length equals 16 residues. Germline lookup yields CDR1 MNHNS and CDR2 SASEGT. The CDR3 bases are TGTGCCAGCAGTGAAGGACAGGAGTATAGCAATCAGCCCCAGCATTTT. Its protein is CASSEGQEYSNQPQHF.

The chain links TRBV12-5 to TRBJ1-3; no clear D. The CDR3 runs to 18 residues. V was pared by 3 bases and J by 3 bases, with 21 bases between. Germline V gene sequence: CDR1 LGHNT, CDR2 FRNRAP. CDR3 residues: CASGFILEAAYVGNTIYF. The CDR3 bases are TGTGCTAGTGGTTTCATCCTCGAAGCTGCCTACGTTGGAAACACCATATATTTT.

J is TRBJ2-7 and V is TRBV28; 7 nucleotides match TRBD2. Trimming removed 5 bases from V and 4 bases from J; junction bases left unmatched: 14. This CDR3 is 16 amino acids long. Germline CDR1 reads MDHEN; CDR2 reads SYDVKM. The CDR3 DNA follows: TGTGCCAGCAGTCCCCCTGGCGCTAGCGGATCGTACGAGCAGTACTTC. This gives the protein CASSPPGASGSYEQYF.

The CDR3 sequence is CASTRGTSYEQYF. CDR3 nucleotides: TGTGCCAGCACCCGGGGCACTTCCTACGAGCAGTACTTC. This chain uses TRBV6-1 with TRBJ2-7; the D call may be TRBD1 or TRBD2 (5 bases each). Germline CDR1 and CDR2: MNHNS and SASEGT. The length of the CDR3 is 13 residues. V lost 7 bases, J lost 1 base, and 11 bases lay in between.

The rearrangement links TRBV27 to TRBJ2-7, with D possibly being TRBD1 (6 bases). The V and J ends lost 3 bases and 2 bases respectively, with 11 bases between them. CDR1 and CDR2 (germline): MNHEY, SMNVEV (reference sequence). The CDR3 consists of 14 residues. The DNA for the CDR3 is TGTGCCAGCAGTTTCGGTGGGGGCCCCTACGAGCAGTACTTC. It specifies CASSFGGGPYEQYF.

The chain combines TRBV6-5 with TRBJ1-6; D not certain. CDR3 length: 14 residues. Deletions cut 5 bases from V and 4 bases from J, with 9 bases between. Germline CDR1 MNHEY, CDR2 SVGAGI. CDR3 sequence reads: CASSRPKYNSPLHF. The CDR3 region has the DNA TGTGCCAGCAGTCGACCGAAATATAATTCACCCCTCCACTTT.

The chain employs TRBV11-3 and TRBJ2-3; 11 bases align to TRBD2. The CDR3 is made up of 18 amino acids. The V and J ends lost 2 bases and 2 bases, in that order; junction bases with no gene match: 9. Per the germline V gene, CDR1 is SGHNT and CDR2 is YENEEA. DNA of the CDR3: TGTGCCAGCAGCTTACCCTTTTCTAGCGGGGGGTCCACAGATACGCAGTATTTT. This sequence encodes CASSLPFSSGGSTDTQYF. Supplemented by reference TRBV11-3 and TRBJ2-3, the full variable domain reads EAGVVQSPRYKIIEKKQPVAFWCNPISGHNTLYWYLQNLGQGPELLIRYENEEAVDDSQLPKDRFSAERLKGVDSTLKIQPAELGDSAVYLCASSLPFSSGGSTDTQYFGPGTRLTVL.

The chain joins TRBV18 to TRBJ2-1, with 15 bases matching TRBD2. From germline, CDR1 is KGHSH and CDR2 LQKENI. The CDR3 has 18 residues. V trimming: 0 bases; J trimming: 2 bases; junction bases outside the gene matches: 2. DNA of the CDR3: TGTGCCAGCTCACCACCGGGACTAGCGGGAGGTGCCTACAATGAGCAGTTCTTC. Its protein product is CASSPPGLAGGAYNEQFF.

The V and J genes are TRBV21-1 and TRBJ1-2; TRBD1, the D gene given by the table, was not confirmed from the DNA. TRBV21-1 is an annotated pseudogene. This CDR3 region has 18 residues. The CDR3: CASSKPPQQGGANYGYTF. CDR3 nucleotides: TGTGCCAGCAGCAAACCGCCTCAACAGGGGGGTGCTAACTATGGCTACACCTTC.

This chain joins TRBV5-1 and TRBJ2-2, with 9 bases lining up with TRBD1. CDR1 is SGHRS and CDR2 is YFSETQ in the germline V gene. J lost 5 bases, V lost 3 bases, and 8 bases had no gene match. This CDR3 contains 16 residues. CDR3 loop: CASSWNGQGRTGELFF. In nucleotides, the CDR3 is TGCGCCAGCAGCTGGAATGGACAGGGGAGGACCGGGGAGCTGTTTTTT.

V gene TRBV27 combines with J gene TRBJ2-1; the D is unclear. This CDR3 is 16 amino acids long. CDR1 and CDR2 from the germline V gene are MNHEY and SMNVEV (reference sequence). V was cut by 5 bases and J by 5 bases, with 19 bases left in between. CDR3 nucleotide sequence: TGTGCCAGCAGTCCCAGCCCCAGGCTCTACAACAATGAGCAGTTCTTC. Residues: CASSPSPRLYNNEQFF.